This TCR beta chain was observed in a study of blood T cell repertoires in COVID-19. For the study at large: The United States, Italy and Spain provided the acute and convalescent COVID-19 samples. T cells, B-cell-depleted T cells, or PBMCs supplied cDNA or gDNA.

As handled by the study authors: Cell counts per sample came from amplifying reference gene primers. Only in-frame clones appear in the TCRdb table, and some are missing; sequencing was by immunoSEQ multiplex PCR. V and J calls plus clone size are reproduced from that table; the DNA served to infer D and trimming. Found here are 200,000 or so clones, 88% of them singletons; the top ten hold over 1.5%. This clone was seen just once. Germline loops: CDR1 LNHDA, CDR2 SQIVND (reference sequence). The V end lost 2 bases, the J end lost 2 bases, and 9 bases lay between the germline ends. The CDR3 loop spans 15 amino acids.

The chain carries TRBV19 and TRBJ2-2; D not certain. The sequencing sample was made of peripheral blood. This TCR came from a man in his sixties or seventies with acute or convalescent COVID-19. In DNA form, the CDR3 reads TGTGCCAGTAGTATAACCGGAGTAAACACCGGGGAGCTGTTTTTT. Encoded protein: CASSITGVNTGELFF.